Below, 17 T cell receptor beta chains from the same sample are listed, as sequenced in a study of control samples from healthy donors and cancer patients (TCRdb year 2020). The library was made by the immunoSEQ multiplex PCR assay. In its TCRdb copy, this immuneACCESS table keeps in-frame sequences only and misses some clones. Where compared with another copy, unresolved V genes explain less than half of these, and the others have no known cause. This sample holds some 120,000 clones; about 88% were observed only once. Together, the top ten hold around 3% of the sample. Sequenced sample: blood. The receptors here all came from a man between 50 and 59 years old in good health.

This chain uses TRBV6-4 with TRBJ1-1; D unresolved. Trimming left V 3 bases short and J 1 base short, with 15 bases between. Looked up from germline, CDR1 is MRHNA and CDR2 is SNTAGT. The length of the CDR3 is 16 residues. CDR3 nucleotide sequence: TGTGCCAGCAGTGAATATGGGTTGGCGGGGAACACTGAAGCTTTCTTT. This translates into CASSEYGLAGNTEAFF.

This chain uses TRBV5-4 with TRBJ1-3; D is ambiguous. CDR3 length equals 14 residues. Germline assignment: CDR1 SGHNT and CDR2 YYREEE (reference sequence). The V gene lost 3 bases and the J gene lost 0 bases, with 7 bases spanning the gap. CDR3 sequence reads: CASSSMSSGNTIYF. The CDR3 nucleotides read TGTGCCAGCAGCTCAATGAGCTCTGGAAACACCATATATTTT.

V usage is TRBV6-5 and J usage is TRBJ2-7, with D tentatively TRBD2 (5 bases). The CDR3 sequence is 14 residues long. V lost 5 bases to trimming and J lost 4 bases, with 15 bases between them. Germline V gene data show CDR1 as MNHEY and CDR2 as SVGAGI. This CDR3 is CASSRLPGKYEQYF. Written as DNA, the CDR3 is TGTGCCAGCAGTCGACTCCCCGGGAAATACGAGCAGTACTTC.

The J gene is TRBJ1-6, the V gene TRBV2; 7 bases line up with TRBD1. Unmatched junction bases numbered 10, after V lost 7 bases and J lost 7 bases. This CDR3 is 15 amino acids long. CDR1 is SNHLY and CDR2 is FYNNEI in the germline V gene. CDR3: CASNPDRAGNSPLHF. The DNA of the CDR3 is TGTGCCAGCAATCCAGACAGGGCGGGGAATTCACCCCTCCACTTT.

The chain recombines TRBV7-9 with TRBJ2-1; 10 bases map to TRBD2. The CDR3 runs to 16 residues. V was pared by 7 bases and J by 6 bases, with 12 bases of the junction left unmatched. The V gene's germline CDR1 is SEHNR and CDR2 FQNEAQ (reference sequence). The CDR3 sequence: CASKEIGTSEVNEQFF. Written as DNA, the CDR3 is TGTGCCAGCAAAGAGATCGGGACTAGCGAGGTCAATGAGCAGTTCTTC.

The chain carries TRBV5-1 and TRBJ2-5; 7 bases match TRBD2. After removal of 2 bases from V and 1 base from J, the junction contained 5 bases not matched to a gene. The CDR3 covers 15 residues. From germline, CDR1 is SGHRS and CDR2 YFSETQ. CDR3 in DNA: TGCGCCAGCAGCTTCTCGCGGGGGACCCAAGAGACCCAGTACTTC. Amino acid sequence: CASSFSRGTQETQYF.

This chain connects TRBV4-2 to TRBJ2-1; TRBD1 might be the D (6 bases). V lost 2 bases and J lost 5, with 10 bases in between. The CDR3 length is 14 residues. Germline V CDR1 and CDR2: LGHNA, YNFKEQ. CDR3 nucleotides: TGTGCCAGCAGCCAATTGGACAGCGACAATGAGCAGTTCTTC. The encoded protein is CASSQLDSDNEQFF.

The rearrangement joins TRBV13 to TRBJ2-7; D is unclear. The CDR3 is 15 residues long. From germline, CDR1 is PRHDT and CDR2 FYEKMQ (reference sequence). Trimming removed 1 base from V and 6 bases from J, with 16 bases in between. The CDR3 sequence: CASSLDAAGRFEQYF. CDR3 DNA sequence: TGTGCCAGCAGCTTAGACGCGGCAGGCCGATTCGAGCAGTACTTC.

V and J are TRBV2 and TRBJ2-7; TRBD1 matches 7 bases. Germline V lookup: CDR1 SNHLY, CDR2 FYNNEI. Unmatched junction bases numbered 5, after V lost 3 bases and J lost 0 bases. The CDR3 spans 15 residues. CDR3 residues: CASSDYRGSSYEQYF. CDR3 nucleotides: TGTGCCAGCAGTGATTACAGGGGATCCTCCTACGAGCAGTACTTC.

This clone was found a few times. V is TRBV5-1 and J is TRBJ1-2; D is possibly TRBD1 (5 bases). The CDR3 is made up of 14 amino acids. CDR1 is SGHRS, CDR2 YFSETQ, per germline. V gave up 1 base and J gave up 2 bases, with 9 bases separating them. The DNA of the CDR3 is TGCGCCAGCAGCTTGAGGGCAGGGAACTATGGCTACACCTTC. It encodes CASSLRAGNYGYTF.

V usage is TRBV9 and J usage is TRBJ2-6, with D maybe TRBD2 (5 bases). Germline V gene lookup returns CDR1 SGDLS and CDR2 YYNGEE. The CDR3 runs to 18 residues. Trimming took 4 bases from V and 1 from J, leaving 18 bases between them. The CDR3 protein is CASSYRGAPGSGANVLTF. CDR3 DNA sequence: TGTGCCAGCAGCTACCGGGGAGCACCAGGTTCTGGGGCCAACGTCCTGACTTTC. The complete variable domain, with remaining parts taken from reference TRBV9 and TRBJ2-6, reads DSGVTQTPKHLITATGQRVTLRCSPRSGDLSVYWYQQSLDQGLQFLIQYYNGEERAKGNILERFSAQQFPDLHSELNLSSLELGDSALYFCASSYRGAPGSGANVLTFGAGSRLTVL.

The V and J genes are TRBV7-8 and TRBJ1-1, with D possibly being TRBD1 (5 bases). V lost 5 bases to trimming and J lost 4 bases, with 14 bases between them. Germline CDR1 SGHVS, CDR2 FQNEAQ. CDR3 length equals 14 residues. The CDR3, as DNA: TGTGCCAGCAGCCCCGAGGGACGGGGCACTGAAGCTTTCTTT. Residues: CASSPEGRGTEAFF. Full variable domain (rest looked up from reference TRBV7-8 and TRBJ1-1): GAGVSQSPRYKVAKRGQDVALRCDPISGHVSLFWYQQALGQGPEFLTYFQNEAQLDKSGLPSDRFFAERPEGSVSTLKIQRTQQEDSAVYLCASSPEGRGTEAFFGQGTRLTVV.

This clone appeared a few times. The DNA is left out, because the CDR3 cannot be placed on it with certainty; the CDR3 is given as TCRdb lists it. The chain recombines TRBV2 with TRBJ2-7; the tabulated D call, TRBD1, remains unverified against the DNA. Germline loops: CDR1 SNHLY, CDR2 FYNNEI. The CDR3 sequence runs 14 residues, both termini included. CDR3 in amino acids: CASSSSTASYEQYF.

This clone came up once. The genes are TRBV13 and TRBJ2-3, with 8 bases matching TRBD2. Germline V gene sequence: CDR1 PRHDT, CDR2 FYEKMQ (reference sequence). There are 15 residues in the CDR3. V shed 1 base, J shed 4 bases, and the junction held 4 bases outside the gene matches. For the CDR3, the DNA is TGTGCCAGCAGCTTAGCGGGGGGGGAATCAGATACGCAGTATTTT. It translates to CASSLAGGESDTQYF. Drawing the rest from reference TRBV13 and TRBJ2-3, the complete variable domain is AAGVIQSPRHLIKEKRETATLKCYPIPRHDTVYWYQQGPGQDPQFLISFYEKMQSDKGSIPDRFSAQQFSDYHSELNMSSLELGDSALYFCASSLAGGESDTQYFGPGTRLTVL.

The chain is built from TRBV28 and TRBJ2-3; 10 positions agree with TRBD2. The CDR3 is 15 amino acids. Germline CDR1 reads MDHEN; CDR2 reads SYDVKM. J was trimmed by 7 bases and V by 6 bases; bases with no gene match: 10. The CDR3 region has the DNA TGTGCCAGCAGGGCTAGCGGGGGCCACAAGAATACGCAGTATTTT. It yields the protein CASRASGGHKNTQYF.

Written as DNA, the CDR3 is TGCGCCAGCAGCTTCAGACTGAACGCCAGGCACGAGCAGTACTTC. As protein: CASSFRLNARHEQYF. V and J are TRBV5-1 and TRBJ2-7; D is ambiguous. V shed 2 bases and J shed 5 bases, with 17 bases lying between them. Germline-derived CDR1 and CDR2 are SGHRS and YFSETQ. There are 15 residues in the CDR3.

The rearrangement uses TRBV5-1 and TRBJ2-1; 8 bases fit TRBD2. Germline V gene data show CDR1 as SGHRS and CDR2 as YFSETQ. The CDR3 consists of 14 residues. V shed 7 bases and J 4 bases; nucleotides not matched to a gene: 7. The CDR3 nucleotides are TGCGCCAGCGGAACGGGGGGGCCATACAATGAGCAGTTCTTC. Its protein is CASGTGGPYNEQFF.